The T cell receptor beta chain described here comes from a study of T cells in Graves' hyperthyroidism and ophthalmopathy. Study in general: Peripheral blood samples were taken at initial diagnosis, prior to any treatment.

CDR1 and CDR2 (germline): SGHAT, FQDESV (reference sequence). Trimming removed 3 bases from V and 4 bases from J; junction bases left unmatched: 0. The CDR3 is made up of 13 amino acids. The TCR beta CDR3 regions underwent amplification using RNA transcripts as the source. The HTBI set primed first-round TCR CDR3 RT-PCR. Using its own MiXCR run on the multiplex PCR reads, TCRdb lists one record per CDR3 protein. The repertoire has some 350,000 distinct CDR3 sequences, approximately 25% of them found once; the top ten carry more than 60%. In its sample, this clonotype was seen many times. The authors deemed Graves' hyperthyroidism stable absent ophthalmopathy progression within 18 months. Exclusion criteria comprised uncontrolled infection, other autoimmune disease, pregnancy or lactation. In making diagnoses, clinical symptoms, serum thyroxine and TRAb, thyroid ultrasound and orbital computed tomography were all used.

This clonotype was sampled from a man in his fifties or sixties with Graves' hyperthyroidism. The source material was blood. The chain combines TRBV11-1 with TRBJ2-1; 7 bases match TRBD1. CDR3 amino acids: CASSLTGYNEQFF. The CDR3 nucleotides are TGTGCCAGCAGCTTGACAGGGTACAATGAGCAGTTCTTC.